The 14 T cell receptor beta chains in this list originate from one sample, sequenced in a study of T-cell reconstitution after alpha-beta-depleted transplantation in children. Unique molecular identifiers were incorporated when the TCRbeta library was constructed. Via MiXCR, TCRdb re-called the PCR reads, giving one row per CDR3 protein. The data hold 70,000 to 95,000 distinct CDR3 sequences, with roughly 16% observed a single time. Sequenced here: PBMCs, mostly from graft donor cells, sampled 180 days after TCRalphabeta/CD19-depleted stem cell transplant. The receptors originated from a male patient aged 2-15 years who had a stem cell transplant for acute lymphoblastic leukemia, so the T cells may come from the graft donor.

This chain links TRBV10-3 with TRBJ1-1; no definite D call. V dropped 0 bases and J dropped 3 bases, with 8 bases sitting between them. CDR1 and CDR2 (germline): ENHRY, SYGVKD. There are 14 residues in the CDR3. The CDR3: CAISESLEYTEAFF. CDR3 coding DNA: TGTGCCATCAGTGAGTCTTTGGAGTACACTGAAGCTTTCTTT.

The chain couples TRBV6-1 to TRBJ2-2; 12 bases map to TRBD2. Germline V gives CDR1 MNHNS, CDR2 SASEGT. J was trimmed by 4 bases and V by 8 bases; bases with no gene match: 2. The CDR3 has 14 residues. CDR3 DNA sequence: TGTGCCAGCGGACTAGCGGGACGCACCGGGGAGCTGTTTTTT. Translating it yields CASGLAGRTGELFF.

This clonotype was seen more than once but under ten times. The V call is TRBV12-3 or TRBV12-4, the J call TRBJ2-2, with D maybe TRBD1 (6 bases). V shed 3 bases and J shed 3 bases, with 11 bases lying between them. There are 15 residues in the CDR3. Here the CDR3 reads CASSLDSPDTGELFF. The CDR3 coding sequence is TGTGCCAGCAGTTTGGACAGCCCCGACACCGGGGAGCTGTTTTTT.

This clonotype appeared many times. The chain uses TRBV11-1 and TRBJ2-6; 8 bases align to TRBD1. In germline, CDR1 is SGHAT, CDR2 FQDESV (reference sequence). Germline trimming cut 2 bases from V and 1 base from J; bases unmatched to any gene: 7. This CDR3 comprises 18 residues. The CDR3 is CASSLLGTGSSGANVLTF. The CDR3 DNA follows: TGTGCCAGCAGCTTATTAGGGACAGGATCATCTGGGGCCAACGTCCTGACTTTC.

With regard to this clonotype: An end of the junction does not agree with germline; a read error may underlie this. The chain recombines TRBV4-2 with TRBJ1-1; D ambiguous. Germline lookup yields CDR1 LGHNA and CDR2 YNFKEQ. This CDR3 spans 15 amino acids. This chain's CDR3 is CASSQEGRMNAEAFF. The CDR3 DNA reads TGTGCCAGCAGCCAAGAAGGCCGGATGAACGCTGAAGCTTTCTTT.

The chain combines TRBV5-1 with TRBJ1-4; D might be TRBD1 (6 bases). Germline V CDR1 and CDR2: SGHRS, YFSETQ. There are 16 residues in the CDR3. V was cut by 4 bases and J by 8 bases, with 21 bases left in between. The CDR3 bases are TGCGCCAGCAGCCCTCTGCAGGAGACAGGAGGAGAAAAACTGTTTTTT. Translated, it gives CASSPLQETGGEKLFF.

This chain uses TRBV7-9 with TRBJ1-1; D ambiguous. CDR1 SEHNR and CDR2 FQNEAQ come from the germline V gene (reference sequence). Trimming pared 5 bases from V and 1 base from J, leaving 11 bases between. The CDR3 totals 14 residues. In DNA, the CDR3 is TGTGCCAGCAGCACAGACAACCGGAACACTGAAGCTTTCTTT. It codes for CASSTDNRNTEAFF. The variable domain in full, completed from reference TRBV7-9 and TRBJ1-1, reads DTGVSQNPRHKITKRGQNVTFRCDPISEHNRLYWYRQTLGQGPEFLTYFQNEAQLEKSRLLSDRFSAERPKGSFSTLEIQRTEQGDSAMYLCASSTDNRNTEAFFGQGTRLTVV.

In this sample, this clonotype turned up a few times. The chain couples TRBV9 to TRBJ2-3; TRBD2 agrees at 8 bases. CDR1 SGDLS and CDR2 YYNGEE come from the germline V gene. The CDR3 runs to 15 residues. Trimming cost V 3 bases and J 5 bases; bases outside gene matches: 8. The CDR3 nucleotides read TGTGCCAGCAGCGCCGGGGGGGGGTGGGGAGATACGCAGTATTTT. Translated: CASSAGGGWGDTQYF.

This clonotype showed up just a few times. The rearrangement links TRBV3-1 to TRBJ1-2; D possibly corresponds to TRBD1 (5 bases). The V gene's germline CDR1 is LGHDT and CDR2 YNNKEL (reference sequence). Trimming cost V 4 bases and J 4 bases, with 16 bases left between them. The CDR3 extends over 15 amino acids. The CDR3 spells CASSPSGRQPYGYTF. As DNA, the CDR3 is TGTGCCAGCAGCCCCAGTGGGAGACAGCCCTATGGCTACACCTTC.

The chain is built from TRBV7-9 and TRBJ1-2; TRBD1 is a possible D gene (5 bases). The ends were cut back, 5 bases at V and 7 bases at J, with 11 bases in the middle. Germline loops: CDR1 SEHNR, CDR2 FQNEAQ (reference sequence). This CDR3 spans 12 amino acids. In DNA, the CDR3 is TGTGCCAGCAGCGAACGGGACGGTGGCTACACCTTC. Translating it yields CASSERDGGYTF.

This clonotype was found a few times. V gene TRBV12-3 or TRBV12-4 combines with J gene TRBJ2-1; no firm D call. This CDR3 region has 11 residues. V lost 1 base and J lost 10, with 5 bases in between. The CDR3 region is CASSLVEEQFF. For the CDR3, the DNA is TGTGCCAGCAGTTTAGTAGAGGAGCAGTTCTTC.

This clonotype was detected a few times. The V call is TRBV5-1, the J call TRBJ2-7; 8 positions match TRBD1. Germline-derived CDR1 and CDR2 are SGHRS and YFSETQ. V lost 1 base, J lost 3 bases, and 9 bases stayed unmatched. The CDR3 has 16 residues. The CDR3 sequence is CASSLTWTGPFYEQYF. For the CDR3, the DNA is TGCGCCAGCAGCTTGACCTGGACAGGGCCTTTCTACGAGCAGTACTTC.

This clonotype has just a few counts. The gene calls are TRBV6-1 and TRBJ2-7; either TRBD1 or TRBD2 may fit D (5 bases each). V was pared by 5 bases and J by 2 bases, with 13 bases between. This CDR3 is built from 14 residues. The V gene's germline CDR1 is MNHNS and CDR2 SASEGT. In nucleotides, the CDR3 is TGTGCCAGCAGTACCTCAGGGACCACCTACGAGCAGTACTTC. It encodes CASSTSGTTYEQYF.

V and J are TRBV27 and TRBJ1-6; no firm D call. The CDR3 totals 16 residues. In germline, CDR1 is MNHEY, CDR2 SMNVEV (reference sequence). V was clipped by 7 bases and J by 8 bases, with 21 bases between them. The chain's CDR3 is CASNPVSSLGDSPLHF. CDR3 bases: TGTGCCAGCAATCCCGTGAGTTCACTTGGTGATTCACCCCTCCACTTT.